This note documents a single T cell receptor beta chain sequence. This record belongs to a study of T cell responses to AZD1222 COVID-19 vaccine. This table comes from immunoSEQ multiplex PCR, and its TCRdb copy is limited to in-frame clones, with some not included. The sample contains about 100,000 clones, around 92% of which appear only once. Deletions cut 5 bases from V and 7 bases from J, with 14 bases between. The CDR3 is 13 amino acids. This specimen consisted of peripheral blood, obtained 28 days after the second AZD1222 dose. The clonotype originates from an adult who received the AZD1222 COVID-19 vaccine. This chain connects TRBV12-3 or TRBV12-4 to TRBJ1-2, with D perhaps TRBD1 (6 bases). CDR3 region: CASSPRGAFGYTF. The CDR3 nucleotides read TGTGCCAGCAGTCCCCGGGGGGCCTTTGGCTACACCTTC.